Listed below are T cell receptor beta chains from one sample, sequenced in a study of cytomegalovirus exposure and HLA in healthy donors. Sequencing used immunoSEQ multiplex PCR; TCRdb keeps in-frame clones, though not all of them. Of 70,000 or so clones listed, about 94% are singletons. Sequencing used PBMCs. These receptors originate from a man between 18 and 35 years old in good health and CMV-seropositive. Both conserved end residues are part of each CDR3. D genes are given only for firm matches. A row's size may be missing; if present it is once, few, many or a size class.

J,size,D,length,V,CDR3,DNA
TRBJ2-7,NA,TRBD1,16,TRBV28,CASSSGNRGLSYEQYF,TGTGCCAGCAGTTCTGGGAACAGGGGTTTGTCCTACGAGCAGTACTTC
TRBJ2-1,NA,TRBD1,14,TRBV28,CASSSGTGSNEQFF,TGTGCCAGCAGTTCCGGGACAGGGTCGAATGAGCAGTTCTTC
TRBJ1-2,NA,TRBD1,13,TRBV6-5,CASKRPGTDGYTF,TGTGCCAGCAAACGTCCCGGGACAGATGGCTACACCTTC
TRBJ2-7,NA,NA,15,TRBV4-2,CASSQEPGNTYEQYF,TGTGCCAGCAGCCAAGAGCCAGGCAACACCTACGAGCAGTACTTC
TRBJ2-1,NA,TRBD2,16,TRBV5-4,CASSRLGTSSYNEQFF,TGTGCCAGCAGCAGACTTGGGACTAGCTCCTACAATGAGCAGTTCTTC
TRBJ2-1,once,TRBD2,14,TRBV30,CAWGRDSLTNEQFF,TGTGCCTGGGGGAGGGATTCCCTGACCAATGAGCAGTTCTTC
TRBJ2-1,NA,TRBD2,20,TRBV7-8,CASSLPRTSGTPSSYNEQFF,TGTGCCAGCAGCTTACCTAGGACTAGCGGGACTCCGTCCTCCTACAATGAGCAGTTCTTC
TRBJ2-1,NA,NA,12,TRBV5-4,CASSRDSDEQFF,TGTGCCAGCAGCCGAGACAGCGATGAGCAGTTCTTC
TRBJ2-1,NA,TRBD2,16,TRBV9,CASSVVSAGGPNEQFF,TGTGCCAGCAGCGTAGTTTCAGCGGGAGGGCCTAATGAGCAGTTCTTC
TRBJ2-1,NA,TRBD2,17,TRBV28,CASGGLAATVVENEQFF,TGTGCCAGCGGAGGACTAGCGGCAACTGTGGTTGAGAATGAGCAGTTCTTC
TRBJ2-4,NA,TRBD1,14,TRBV5-4,CASSLGQGENIQYF,TGTGCCAGCAGCTTGGGACAGGGGGAAAACATTCAGTACTTC
TRBJ2-7,NA,NA,14,TRBV11-3,CASSPDGLRSEQYF,TGTGCCAGCAGCCCTGACGGGTTAAGGTCCGAGCAGTACTTC
TRBJ2-1,NA,TRBD2,17,TRBV7-9,CASREYGTSGTHNEQFF,TGTGCCAGCAGGGAGTACGGGACTAGCGGGACCCACAATGAGCAGTTCTTC
TRBJ2-7,NA,TRBD2,15,TRBV28,CASSYYAGGAYEQYF,TGTGCCAGCAGCTATTACGCGGGGGGCGCCTACGAGCAGTACTTC
TRBJ1-1,NA,NA,12,TRBV6-5,CASSSPGTEAFF,TGTGCCAGCAGTTCCCCAGGAACTGAAGCTTTCTTT
TRBJ2-7,once,NA,12,TRBV5-8,CASSFGTYEQYF,TGTGCCAGCAGCTTCGGGACCTACGAGCAGTACTTC
TRBJ1-1,once,TRBD1,19,TRBV5-6,CASSTSLSSSWTGRTEAFF,TGTGCCAGCAGCACCTCCCTTTCGTCTTCATGGACAGGGCGAACTGAAGCTTTCTTT
TRBJ2-1,NA,TRBD2,16,TRBV15,CATSIALAAGNNEQFF,TGTGCCACCAGCATTGCACTAGCGGCTGGCAACAATGAGCAGTTCTTC
TRBJ2-3,NA,NA,14,TRBV9,CASSARTGSDTQYF,TGTGCCAGCAGCGCTCGGACGGGGAGCGATACGCAGTATTTT
TRBJ1-1,NA,NA,17,TRBV5-4,CASSLAVTANSNTEAFF,TGTGCCAGCAGCTTGGCGGTGACAGCTAATTCGAACACTGAAGCTTTCTTT
TRBJ2-3,NA,TRBD2,18,TRBV5-4,CASAVGGPSGSRTDTQYF,TGTGCCAGCGCTGTTGGTGGTCCTAGCGGGAGCCGCACAGATACGCAGTATTTT
TRBJ1-1,NA,TRBD1,14,TRBV5-1,CASSYRQGATEAFF,TGCGCCAGCAGCTACCGACAGGGTGCCACTGAAGCTTTCTTT
TRBJ2-7,NA,TRBD2,15,TRBV7-3,CASSLDLAGGREQYF,TGTGCCAGCAGCTTAGACCTAGCGGGAGGGCGGGAGCAGTACTTC
TRBJ2-7,NA,NA,15,TRBV4-1,CASSQVSGQPYEQYF,TGCGCCAGCAGCCAAGTGAGCGGCCAACCCTACGAGCAGTACTTC
TRBJ2-3,NA,TRBD2,17,TRBV7-9,CASSLASGSRSTDTQYF,TGTGCCAGCAGCTTAGCTAGCGGGAGTCGAAGCACAGATACGCAGTATTTT
TRBJ2-1,NA,NA,17,TRBV27,CANSSRGNSAAYNEQFF,TGTGCCAACAGTTCCCGAGGGAATAGCGCGGCCTACAATGAGCAGTTCTTC
TRBJ1-5,once,NA,14,TRBV6-6,CASSYRTANQPQHF,TGTGCCAGCAGTTACCGGACAGCGAATCAGCCCCAGCATTTT
TRBJ2-2,NA,NA,13,TRBV5-8,CASSSGRTGELFF,TGTGCCAGCAGCTCGGGGAGGACCGGGGAGCTGTTTTTT
TRBJ2-5,once,NA,14,TRBV10-3,CAIKAGGPVETQYF,TGTGCCATCAAGGCTGGAGGGCCGGTTGAGACCCAGTACTTC
TRBJ2-6,NA,NA,15,TRBV5-6,CASSLGVSGANVLTF,TGTGCCAGCAGCTTGGGCGTCTCTGGGGCCAACGTCCTGACTTTC
TRBJ2-3,NA,NA,18,TRBV29-1,CSVSTTDSLSPRTDTQYF,TGCAGCGTCTCCACGACGGACAGTCTTTCGCCCCGCACAGATACGCAGTATTTT
TRBJ2-1,NA,TRBD2,19,TRBV5-1,CASSLDGRTSGISYNEQFF,TGCGCCAGCAGCTTGGACGGGAGGACTAGCGGGATCTCCTACAATGAGCAGTTCTTC
TRBJ2-5,NA,TRBD1,15,TRBV5-6,CASSSRTGSQETQYF,TGTGCCAGCAGCTCGCGGACAGGGTCACAAGAGACCCAGTACTTC
TRBJ1-2,once,NA,13,TRBV27,CASSLRGNYGYTF,TGTGCCAGCAGTTTAAGAGGGAACTATGGCTACACCTTC
TRBJ2-2,NA,NA,15,TRBV21-1,CASSKDSANTGELFF,TGTGCCAGCAGCAAAGACAGTGCGAACACCGGGGAGCTGTTTTTT
TRBJ2-2,NA,NA,14,TRBV2,CASRTRLNTGELFF,TGTGCCAGCAGGACTAGACTTAACACCGGGGAGCTGTTTTTT
TRBJ1-2,NA,NA,12,TRBV6-1,CASSYANYGYTF,TGTGCCAGCAGTTATGCTAACTATGGCTACACCTTC
TRBJ2-1,NA,NA,15,TRBV10-3,CAIRPDSQANNEQFF,TGTGCCATCAGACCTGACAGTCAAGCGAACAATGAGCAGTTCTTC
TRBJ1-5,NA,TRBD1,13,TRBV6-1,CASSTGGRQPQHF,TGTGCCAGCAGTACAGGGGGCAGGCAGCCCCAGCATTTT
TRBJ1-1,NA,NA,16,TRBV28,CASSLARQAMNTEAFF,TGTGCCAGCAGTTTAGCCCGACAGGCCATGAACACTGAAGCTTTCTTT
TRBJ1-1,NA,NA,14,TRBV19,CASSTQPRGTEAFF,TGTGCCAGTAGTACCCAGCCGCGGGGGACTGAAGCTTTCTTT
TRBJ1-2,NA,TRBD1,18,TRBV27,CASSSRQGHKLANYGYTF,TGTGCCAGCAGCTCCCGACAGGGGCATAAGTTAGCTAACTATGGCTACACCTTC
TRBJ2-5,NA,TRBD2,13,TRBV30,CATGGEGGETQYF,TGTGCTACCGGAGGGGAGGGTGGGGAGACCCAGTACTTC
TRBJ2-3,NA,NA,17,TRBV30,CAWSPSGVPPGTDTQYF,TGTGCCTGGAGTCCCTCAGGAGTTCCCCCGGGGACAGATACGCAGTATTTT
TRBJ2-5,NA,NA,14,TRBV11-3,CASSRTGTQETQYF,TGTGCCAGCAGCCGAACAGGGACCCAAGAGACCCAGTACTTC
TRBJ2-1,once,TRBD2,17,TRBV7-3,CASSLTRREDFYNEQFF,TGTGCCAGCAGCTTAACACGGCGGGAGGATTTCTACAATGAGCAGTTCTTC
TRBJ1-5,NA,TRBD1,15,TRBV19,CASRDRDFSNQPQHF,TGTGCCAGTAGGGACAGGGATTTTAGCAATCAGCCCCAGCATTTT
TRBJ2-2,NA,TRBD2,13,TRBV5-5,CASSWGGVEELFF,TGTGCCAGCAGCTGGGGGGGAGTGGAGGAGCTGTTTTTT
TRBJ1-1,NA,NA,15,TRBV5-1,CASSLVIGGDTEAFF,TGCGCCAGCAGCTTGGTAATAGGGGGGGACACTGAAGCTTTCTTT
TRBJ2-3,NA,TRBD2,14,TRBV2,CASLARTSGDTQYF,TGTGCCAGCCTAGCACGGACTAGCGGAGATACGCAGTATTTT
TRBJ1-5,NA,NA,14,TRBV28,CASSPPPGDQPQHF,TGTGCCAGCAGTCCCCCTCCGGGGGATCAGCCCCAGCATTTT
TRBJ2-7,NA,TRBD1,13,TRBV6-5,CASSSGQGYEQYF,TGTGCCAGCAGTTCGGGACAGGGTTACGAGCAGTACTTC
TRBJ2-1,NA,NA,14,TRBV4-1,CASSQRLPINEQFF,TGCGCCAGCAGCCAGCGACTCCCTATCAATGAGCAGTTCTTC
TRBJ2-7,NA,NA,12,TRBV5-4,CASSFGEAEQYF,TGTGCCAGCAGCTTTGGTGAAGCCGAGCAGTACTTC
TRBJ1-2,NA,TRBD1,14,TRBV28,CASSQDRVGYGYTF,TGTGCCAGCAGTCAGGACAGGGTGGGCTATGGCTACACCTTC